These T cell receptor beta chains were read from a single sample in a study of T cell responses to AZD1222 COVID-19 vaccine. Some clones are missing from TCRdb's copy, which holds only in-frame ones; the method was immunoSEQ multiplex PCR. The sample has 210,000 or so clones, just over 90% seen once. Sample: peripheral blood, taken on day 0 of MenACWY control vaccination. These receptors were taken from an adult in good health. The conserved cysteine and the conserved F or W are not part of the CDR3 here.

v_call: TRBV7-2
j_call: TRBJ1-3
cdr3_aa: ASSRQRTGSGNTIY

v_call: TRBV7-3
j_call: TRBJ2-1
cdr3_aa: ASSTGSYNEQF

v_call: TRBV9
j_call: TRBJ1-5
cdr3_aa: ASSVDGSNQPQH

v_call: TRBV19
j_call: TRBJ1-2
cdr3_aa: ASADRVGYT

v_call: TRBV6-5
j_call: TRBJ2-7
cdr3_aa: ASSYPGTPYEQY

v_call: TRBV19
j_call: TRBJ1-1
cdr3_aa: ATWDRGLSEAF

v_call: TRBV19
j_call: TRBJ1-6
cdr3_aa: ASSILGDRGSYNSPLH

v_call: TRBV19
j_call: TRBJ2-2
cdr3_aa: ASSIGWDTGELF

v_call: TRBV5-6
j_call: TRBJ1-1
cdr3_aa: ASSLAAGRTEAF

v_call: TRBV24-1
j_call: TRBJ1-1
cdr3_aa: ATSDPTSTRAF

v_call: TRBV2
j_call: TRBJ2-7
cdr3_aa: ASRLTSGGEQY

v_call: TRBV21-1
j_call: TRBJ1-5
cdr3_aa: ASSKDQGGRTFQPQH

v_call: TRBV19
j_call: TRBJ1-2
cdr3_aa: ASSNRDSYGYT

v_call: TRBV4-1
j_call: TRBJ2-7
cdr3_aa: ASSREGQGAREQY

v_call: TRBV5-8
j_call: TRBJ1-1
cdr3_aa: ASSLGAGGDTEAF

v_call: TRBV30
j_call: TRBJ1-4
cdr3_aa: AWRRPATNEKLF

v_call: TRBV6-1
j_call: TRBJ2-2
cdr3_aa: ASSEAHSGLGTGELF

v_call: TRBV6-5
j_call: TRBJ1-5
cdr3_aa: ASGTYQPQH

v_call: TRBV30
j_call: TRBJ1-1
cdr3_aa: AWSITATEAF

v_call: TRBV30
j_call: TRBJ1-5
cdr3_aa: AWSGDRYQPQH

v_call: TRBV5-4
j_call: TRBJ2-3
cdr3_aa: ASSLGVSFPGTDTQY

v_call: TRBV6-5
j_call: TRBJ1-4
cdr3_aa: ASSYLGGEEEKLF

v_call: TRBV6-5
j_call: TRBJ2-7
cdr3_aa: ASRIRPERTYEQY

v_call: TRBV7-9
j_call: TRBJ2-4
cdr3_aa: ASSQKRLAKNIQY

v_call: TRBV27
j_call: TRBJ2-7
cdr3_aa: ASSPQGGTSYEQY

v_call: TRBV27
j_call: TRBJ2-2
cdr3_aa: ASSFRSAGLSNTGELF

v_call: TRBV6-6
j_call: TRBJ1-5
cdr3_aa: ASSYFGTSGNQPQH

v_call: TRBV5-5
j_call: TRBJ1-2
cdr3_aa: ASSAGAQGYGYT

v_call: TRBV7-2
j_call: TRBJ2-2
cdr3_aa: ASSLGLYTGELF

v_call: TRBV29-1
j_call: TRBJ2-3
cdr3_aa: SVVQGPVGTDTQY

v_call: TRBV19
j_call: TRBJ2-1
cdr3_aa: ASSRGTGGGNEQF

v_call: TRBV2
j_call: TRBJ1-5
cdr3_aa: ASSPDRVGQPQH

v_call: TRBV12-3/TRBV12-4
j_call: TRBJ1-1
cdr3_aa: ASSFFGGTEAF

v_call: TRBV3-1/TRBV3-2
j_call: TRBJ1-3
cdr3_aa: ASSQDIWAEWHSGNTIY

v_call: TRBV28
j_call: TRBJ1-1
cdr3_aa: ASRRDRVGTEAF

v_call: TRBV5-1
j_call: TRBJ1-1
cdr3_aa: ASSLAGGPEAF

v_call: TRBV27
j_call: TRBJ2-7
cdr3_aa: ASRPGQGVPSYEQY

v_call: TRBV7-6
j_call: TRBJ2-3
cdr3_aa: ASSDLGTTSTDTQY

v_call: TRBV27
j_call: TRBJ1-6
cdr3_aa: ASSPLWSGTYNSPLH

v_call: TRBV24-1
j_call: TRBJ2-7
cdr3_aa: ATSGFSGGTTYEQY

v_call: TRBV15
j_call: TRBJ1-1
cdr3_aa: ATSRDGYTEAF

v_call: TRBV5-1
j_call: TRBJ2-3
cdr3_aa: ASSVGLAGGKNTDTQY

v_call: TRBV7-8
j_call: TRBJ1-3
cdr3_aa: ASSLGTGLRLNGNTIY

v_call: TRBV7-2
j_call: TRBJ2-3
cdr3_aa: ASSSLNGGQY

v_call: TRBV19
j_call: TRBJ1-5
cdr3_aa: ASSRGQGRSNQPQH

v_call: TRBV30
j_call: TRBJ1-1
cdr3_aa: AWSAVGSTTGAF

v_call: TRBV9
j_call: TRBJ1-1
cdr3_aa: ASSVEGVMNTEAF